This TCR beta chain emerged from a study of blood T cell repertoires in COVID-19 (dated by TCRdb to 2018 to 2021). The study in broad terms: The collaborator samples originated in the United States, Italy and Spain and spanned the acute and convalescent phases of COVID-19. Samples were obtained from the ongoing ImmuneRACE study (first 160 participants) and from 1,254 subjects provided by 6 global collaborators. The prospective study material was composed of cDNA or gDNA derived from T cells, B-cell-depleted T cells, or PBMCs. Where HLA class I and class II types were available, the types were taken from metadata supplied by the sample provider, not from assay-based typing. The sample metadata nearly always contained a de-identified subject ID, COVID-19 status, age in years and sex. The dataset comprised deeply sampled blood TCRbeta repertoires from subjects exposed to, actively infected with, or recovered from COVID-19. The repertoires were released in a freely available public database intended as a resource for research on the immune response to SARS-CoV-2.

TCRbeta CDR3 regions were amplified from genomic DNA by means of the immunoSEQ Assay, a bias-controlled multiplex PCR. The paper's processing steps were these. The number of nucleated cells in each sample was estimated by amplification of reference gene primers within the assay. To quantify the absolute abundance of each unique TCRbeta CDR3 rearrangement, sequence reads were collapsed and filtered. For each sample, productive Simpson clonality was calculated as the square root of Simpson's diversity index across productive rearrangements. Drawn from immuneACCESS, this table holds only the in-frame rearrangements with V and J called that TCRdb kept. Clones are partly lost; checked studies trace under half to an unresolved V gene and leave the rest unexplained. That table furnishes V, J and clone size, whereas the DNA furnished D and trimming. For this sample there are about 84,000 clones; 83% appear just once. The top ten constitute around 27% of the sample.

Overall study outcomes, separate from this receptor: The quantity of clinical and demographic metadata differed by source and by participant and was supplied without curation.

Whole blood was collected in K2EDTA tubes by collaborating institutions according to the institutions' own protocols. Collaborator samples were shipped for TCRbeta analysis as frozen whole blood, isolated PBMCs, or DNA extracted from either sample type. CDR1 SGHRS and CDR2 YFSETQ are derived from the germline V gene. Including the terminal cysteine and phenylalanine, the CDR3 comprises 13 residues. The read is trimmed to its CDR3 DNA, 39 bases read in frame from base 1. V is clipped by 4 bases and J by 5 bases, and the sequence between their germline boundaries is 10 bases long. Comment on this clone: The antigen it binds to is not known. The record has no base qualities; no much larger clone is one base away.

The sequencing input was peripheral blood. The chain is assembled from TRBV5-1 and TRBJ1-5; confidence is insufficient to name the D gene. The source of this sequence is an elderly woman with acute or convalescent COVID-19. DNA sequence: TGCGCCAGCAGCCTGGACGGTGATCAGCCCCAGCATTTT. It translates as CASSLDGDQPQHF.